This T cell receptor beta chain was recorded in a study of low-dose radiotherapy and immunotherapy resistance in tumors. The time point is: after trial treatment. The treatment: LDRT plus nivolumab, ipilimumab, low-dose cyclophosphamide and aspirin (RACIN trial). The presence of advanced solid tumors lacking tumor-infiltrating lymphocytes characterized eligible patients. This clonotype was seen a handful of times. This CDR3 contains 16 residues. Looked up from germline, CDR1 is MNHNY and CDR2 is SVGAGI (reference sequence). V lost 5 bases, J lost 4 bases, and 17 bases lay in between. For amplifying TCRs, the PCR ran for about 19 cycles with Phusion, which was used together with a constant-region primer and the adapter on the V primers. A single record per CDR3 protein comes from TCRdb applying MiXCR to the reads. Among under 60,000 distinct CDR3 sequences listed, approximately 35% were seen once.

The rearrangement joins TRBV6-6 to TRBJ2-2; maybe TRBD2 (6 bases). The receptor's source is a male donor with rectosigmoid adenocarcinoma. Sequences were derived from PBMCs, sampled after low-dose radiotherapy plus immunotherapy. The CDR3 DNA reads TGTGCCAGCAGTAGGGAAGGCCCCGGGGGCACCGGGGAGCTGTTTTTT. It is translated as CASSREGPGGTGELFF.